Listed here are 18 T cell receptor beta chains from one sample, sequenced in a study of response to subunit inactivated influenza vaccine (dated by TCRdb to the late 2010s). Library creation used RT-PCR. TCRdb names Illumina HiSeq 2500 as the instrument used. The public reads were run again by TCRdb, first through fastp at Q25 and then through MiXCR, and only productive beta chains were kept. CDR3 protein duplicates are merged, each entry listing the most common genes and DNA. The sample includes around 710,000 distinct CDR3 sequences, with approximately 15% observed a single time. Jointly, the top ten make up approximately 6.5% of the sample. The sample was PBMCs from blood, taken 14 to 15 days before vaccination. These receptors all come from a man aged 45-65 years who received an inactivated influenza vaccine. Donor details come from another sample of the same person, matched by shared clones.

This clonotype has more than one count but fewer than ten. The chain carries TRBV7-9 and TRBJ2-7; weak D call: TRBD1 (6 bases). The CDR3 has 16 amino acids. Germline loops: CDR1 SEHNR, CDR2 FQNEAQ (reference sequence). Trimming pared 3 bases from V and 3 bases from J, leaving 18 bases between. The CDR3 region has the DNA TGTGCCAGCAGCTTCTCCGGGACACACACCAGCTACGAGCAGTACTTC. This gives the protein CASSFSGTHTSYEQYF.

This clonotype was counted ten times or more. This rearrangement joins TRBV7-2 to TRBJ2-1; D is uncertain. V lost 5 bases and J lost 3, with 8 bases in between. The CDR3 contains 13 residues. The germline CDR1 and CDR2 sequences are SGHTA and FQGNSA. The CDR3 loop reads CASSERSYNEQFF. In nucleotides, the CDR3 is TGTGCCAGCAGCGAGAGAAGCTACAATGAGCAGTTCTTC. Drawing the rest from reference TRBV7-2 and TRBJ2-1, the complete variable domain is GAGVSQSPSNKVTEKGKDVELRCDPISGHTALYWYRQSLGQGLEFLIYFQGNSAPDKSGLPSDRFSAERTGGSVSTLTIQRTQQEDSAVYLCASSERSYNEQFFGPGTRLTVL.

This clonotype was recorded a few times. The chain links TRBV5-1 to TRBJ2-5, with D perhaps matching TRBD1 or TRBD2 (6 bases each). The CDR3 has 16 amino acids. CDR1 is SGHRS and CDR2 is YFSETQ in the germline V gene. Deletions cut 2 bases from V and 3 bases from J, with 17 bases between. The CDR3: CASSLLTGGLEETQYF. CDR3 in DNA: TGCGCCAGCAGCTTACTCACCGGGGGCCTGGAAGAGACCCAGTACTTC.

CDR3 sequence reads: CASSSRTGQEDEQFF. CDR3 DNA: TGCGCCAGCAGCTCCCGGACAGGGCAGGAAGATGAGCAGTTCTTC. The V call is TRBV5-1, the J call TRBJ2-1; TRBD1 agrees at 8 bases. Germline assignment: CDR1 SGHRS and CDR2 YFSETQ. The trim removed 3 bases at V and 8 bases at J, leaving 10 bases unmatched. The CDR3 runs to 15 residues.

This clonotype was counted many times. CDR3 residues: CASSPAGTYNEQFF. Written as DNA, the CDR3 is TGTGCCAGCAGTCCTGCTGGCACCTACAATGAGCAGTTCTTC. The V call is TRBV12-3 or TRBV12-4, the J call TRBJ2-1; D not certain. This CDR3 spans 14 amino acids. Between the trimmed V and J ends, which lost 5 bases and 2 bases, there was a span of 10 bases.

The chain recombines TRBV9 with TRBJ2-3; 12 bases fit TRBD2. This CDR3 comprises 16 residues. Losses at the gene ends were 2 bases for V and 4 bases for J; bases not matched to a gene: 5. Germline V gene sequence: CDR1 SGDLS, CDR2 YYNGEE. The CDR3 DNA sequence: TGTGCCAGCAGCGTGACTAGCGGGAGTTCCCCAGATACGCAGTATTTT. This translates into CASSVTSGSSPDTQYF.

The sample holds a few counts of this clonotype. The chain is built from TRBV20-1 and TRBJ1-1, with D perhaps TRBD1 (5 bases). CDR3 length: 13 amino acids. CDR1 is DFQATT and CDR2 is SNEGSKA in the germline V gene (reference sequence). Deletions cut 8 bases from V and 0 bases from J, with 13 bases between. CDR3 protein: CSTFPRVNTEAFF. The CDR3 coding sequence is TGCAGTACATTCCCCAGGGTGAACACTGAAGCTTTCTTT.

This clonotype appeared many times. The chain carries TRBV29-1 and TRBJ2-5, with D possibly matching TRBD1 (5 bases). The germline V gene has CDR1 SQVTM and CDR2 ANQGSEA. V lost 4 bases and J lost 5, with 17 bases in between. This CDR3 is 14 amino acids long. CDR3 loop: CSVGTGRAWETQYF. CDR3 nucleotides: TGCAGCGTTGGAACGGGCAGGGCATGGGAGACCCAGTACTTC.

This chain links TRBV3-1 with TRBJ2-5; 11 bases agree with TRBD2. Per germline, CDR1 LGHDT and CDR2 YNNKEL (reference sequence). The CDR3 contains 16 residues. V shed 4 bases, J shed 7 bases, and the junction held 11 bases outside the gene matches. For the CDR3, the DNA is TGTGCCAGCAGCCTCGGGACTAGCGGCCCATTGGGGACCCAGTACTTC. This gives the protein CASSLGTSGPLGTQYF.

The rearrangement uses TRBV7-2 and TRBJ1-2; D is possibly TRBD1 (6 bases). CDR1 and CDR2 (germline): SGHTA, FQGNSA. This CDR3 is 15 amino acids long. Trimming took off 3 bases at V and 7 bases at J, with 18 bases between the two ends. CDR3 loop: CASSFGSQGKGGYTF. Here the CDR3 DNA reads TGTGCCAGCAGCTTCGGTTCCCAGGGGAAAGGTGGCTACACCTTC. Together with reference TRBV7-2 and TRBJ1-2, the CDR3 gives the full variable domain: GAGVSQSPSNKVTEKGKDVELRCDPISGHTALYWYRQSLGQGLEFLIYFQGNSAPDKSGLPSDRFSAERTGGSVSTLTIQRTQQEDSAVYLCASSFGSQGKGGYTFGSGTRLTVV.

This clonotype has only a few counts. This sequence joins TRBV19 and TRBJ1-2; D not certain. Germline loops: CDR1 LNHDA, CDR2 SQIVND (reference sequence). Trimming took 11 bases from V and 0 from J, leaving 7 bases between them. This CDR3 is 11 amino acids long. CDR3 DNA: TGTGCCTCGGGTCCTAACTATGGCTACACCTTC. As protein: CASGPNYGYTF.

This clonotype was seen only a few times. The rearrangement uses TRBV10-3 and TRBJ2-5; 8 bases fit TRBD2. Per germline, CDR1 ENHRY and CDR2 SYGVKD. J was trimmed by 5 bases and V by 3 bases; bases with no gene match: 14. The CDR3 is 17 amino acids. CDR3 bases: TGTGCCATCAGTGATACCCCGGGACTAGGCCGCGGGGAGACCCAGTACTTC. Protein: CAISDTPGLGRGETQYF.

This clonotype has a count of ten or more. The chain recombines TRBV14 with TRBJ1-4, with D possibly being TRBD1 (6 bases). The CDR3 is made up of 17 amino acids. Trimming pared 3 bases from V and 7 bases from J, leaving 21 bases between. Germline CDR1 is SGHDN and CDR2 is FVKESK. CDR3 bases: TGTGCCAGCAGCCATGACCGGGCCACGATAGGGGGTGAAAAACTGTTTTTT. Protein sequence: CASSHDRATIGGEKLFF.

The CDR3 region has the DNA TGTGCCTGGAAGCGGGAGACGAACACCGGGGAGCTGTTTTTT. Its protein product is CAWKRETNTGELFF. This chain joins TRBV30 and TRBJ2-2; 8 bases match TRBD2. The V and J ends lost 4 bases and 0 bases, in that order; junction bases with no gene match: 1. Looked up from germline, CDR1 is GTSNPN and CDR2 is SVGIG (reference sequence). The CDR3 is 14 amino acids.

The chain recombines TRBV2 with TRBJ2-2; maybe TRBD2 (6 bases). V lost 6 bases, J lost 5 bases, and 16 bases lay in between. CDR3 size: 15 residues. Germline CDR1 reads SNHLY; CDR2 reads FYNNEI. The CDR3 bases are TGTGCCAGCAGAATATTGCTTGGGGGGACCGGGGAGCTGTTTTTT. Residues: CASRILLGGTGELFF.

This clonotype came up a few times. The CDR3 nucleotides are TGTGCCAGCAGCTTCACTCTTGACAGGGGCGAGGAGACCCAGTACTTC. Translating it yields CASSFTLDRGEETQYF. V gene TRBV11-2 combines with J gene TRBJ2-5; 8 bases line up with TRBD1. The CDR3 extends over 16 amino acids. The V and J ends lost 3 bases and 5 bases, in that order; junction bases with no gene match: 11. CDR1 SGHAT and CDR2 FQNNGV come from the germline V gene.

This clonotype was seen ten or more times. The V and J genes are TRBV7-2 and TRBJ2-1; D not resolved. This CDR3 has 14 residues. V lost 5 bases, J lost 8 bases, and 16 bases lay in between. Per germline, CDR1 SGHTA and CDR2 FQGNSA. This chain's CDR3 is CASSLRAHSDEQFF. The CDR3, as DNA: TGTGCCAGCAGCCTACGGGCGCACAGCGATGAGCAGTTCTTC.

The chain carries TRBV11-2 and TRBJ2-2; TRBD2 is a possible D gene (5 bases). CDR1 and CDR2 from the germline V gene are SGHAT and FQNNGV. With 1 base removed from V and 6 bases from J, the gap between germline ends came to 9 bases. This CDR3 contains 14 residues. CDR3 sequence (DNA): TGTGCCAGCAGCTTAGTATGGGGAGCCGGGGAGCTGTTTTTT. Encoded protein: CASSLVWGAGELFF.